The 30 T cell receptor beta chains presented below share a single source sample, sequenced in a study of shared clonotypes between healthy human individuals. Clones were sequenced by immunoSEQ multiplex PCR, and TCRdb holds only the in-frame ones, with some missing. The sample yields 2 million to 2.5 million clones, 93% seen once. The sample consisted of naive CD4+ T cells from PBMCs. Subset here: CD45RA+ positively selected. These receptor sequences come from a man between 18 and 29 years old in good health. Some clones in this sample may be carry-over from other donors' samples.

A single count supports this clone. The chain recombines TRBV6-6 with TRBJ2-2; D not certain. V lost 7 bases and J 1 base, leaving 10 bases between the germline ends. CDR1 is MNHNY and CDR2 is SVGAGI in the germline V gene (reference sequence). The CDR3 spans 14 residues. CDR3 protein: CASTKGQNTGELFF. DNA for the CDR3: TGTGCCAGCACCAAAGGGCAGAACACCGGGGAGCTGTTTTTT.

This sequence joins TRBV11-2 and TRBJ2-1, with D hard to call. The CDR3 runs 15 residues. The ends were cut back, 2 bases at V and 1 base at J, with 9 bases in the middle. Germline V lookup: CDR1 SGHAT, CDR2 FQNNGV. CDR3 DNA sequence: TGTGCCAGCAGCTTATATCCCGGATCCTACAATGAGCAGTTCTTC. Translation: CASSLYPGSYNEQFF.

The chain couples TRBV28 to TRBJ1-1; TRBD1 matches at 8 bases. The CDR3 has 17 amino acids. CDR1 and CDR2 from the germline V gene are MDHEN and SYDVKM. V shed 5 bases, J shed 5 bases, and the junction held 16 bases outside the gene matches. The CDR3 nucleotides are TGTGCCAGCAGTATTAACTCTATCCTTTACAGGGGGACTGAAGCTTTCTTT. Translation gives CASSINSILYRGTEAFF. Drawing the rest from reference TRBV28 and TRBJ1-1, the complete variable domain is DVKVTQSSRYLVKRTGEKVFLECVQDMDHENMFWYRQDPGLGLRLIYFSYDVKMKEKGDIPEGYSVSREKKERFSLILESASTNQTSMYLCASSINSILYRGTEAFFGQGTRLTVV.

V gene TRBV27 combines with J gene TRBJ1-6; TRBD1 might be the D (5 bases). The CDR3 contains 14 residues. Germline loops: CDR1 MNHEY, CDR2 SMNVEV (reference sequence). V was cut by 6 bases and J by 7 bases, with 13 bases left in between. CDR3 sequence: CASSRDVENSPLHF. DNA of the CDR3: TGTGCCAGCAGCCGGGACGTTGAAAATTCACCCCTCCACTTT.

Only a few counts were recorded for this clone. The V call is TRBV19, the J call TRBJ1-1; D is uncertain. Germline V gene sequence: CDR1 LNHDA, CDR2 SQIVND (reference sequence). Trimming cost V 6 bases and J 7 bases, with 15 bases left between them. The CDR3 spans 13 residues. CDR3 nucleotides: TGTGCCAGTAGGAAAGTGGTTGGGGATGAAGCTTTCTTT. Translating gives CASRKVVGDEAFF.

This rearrangement joins TRBV2 to TRBJ1-1, with 8 nucleotides matching TRBD1. There are 14 residues in the CDR3. The trim removed 3 bases at V and 7 bases at J, leaving 7 bases unmatched. Germline CDR1 is SNHLY and CDR2 is FYNNEI. For the CDR3, the DNA is TGTGCCAGCAGTGAGTTGCAGGGGGCAGGTGAAGCTTTCTTT. Its translation: CASSELQGAGEAFF.

V and J are TRBV9 and TRBJ1-2; D is undetermined. V shed 3 bases and J shed 0 bases, with 15 bases lying between them. CDR3 length: 16 residues. CDR1 is SGDLS, CDR2 YYNGEE, per germline. Written as DNA, the CDR3 is TGTGCCAGCAGCGCCCTGGGCGCAGGCGCTAACTATGGCTACACCTTC. Amino acid sequence: CASSALGAGANYGYTF.

The chain recombines TRBV23-1 with TRBJ1-1; a possible D gene is TRBD1 (6 bases). TRBV23-1 is an open reading frame whose function is uncertain. V was pared by 1 base and J by 1 base, with 13 bases between. The CDR3 contains 16 residues. The CDR3 loop reads CASSQWRQGRNTEAFF. For the CDR3, the DNA is TGCGCCAGCAGTCAATGGCGGCAGGGGCGGAACACTGAAGCTTTCTTT.

The rearrangement uses TRBV5-1 and TRBJ2-6, with a tentative D call TRBD2 (6 bases). In germline, CDR1 is SGHRS, CDR2 YFSETQ. Trimming took off 7 bases at V and 6 bases at J, with 8 bases between the two ends. The CDR3 length is 12 residues. CDR3: CASGGEANVLTF. The DNA of the CDR3 is TGCGCCAGCGGCGGGGAGGCCAACGTCCTGACTTTC.

The genes are TRBV6-1 and TRBJ2-2, with TRBD1 as a possible D gene (6 bases). Germline CDR1 and CDR2: MNHNS and SASEGT. V was shortened by 5 bases and J by 4 bases, with 14 bases between the two germline ends. The CDR3 is 15 residues long. The chain's CDR3 is CASSLGGRGTGELFF. The CDR3 DNA reads TGTGCCAGCAGTCTAGGGGGACGGGGCACCGGGGAGCTGTTTTTT.

The chain uses TRBV2 and TRBJ1-1; TRBD1 matches at 7 bases. V trimming: 5 bases; J trimming: 6 bases; junction bases outside the gene matches: 3. The CDR3 runs 12 residues. In germline, CDR1 is SNHLY, CDR2 FYNNEI. The CDR3 DNA sequence: TGTGCCAGCAGTAAACAGGGGCCTGAAGCTTTCTTT. This codes for CASSKQGPEAFF.

This sequence joins TRBV10-1 and TRBJ1-4; no firm D call. The germline CDR1 and CDR2 sequences are WNHNN and SYGVQD (reference sequence). CDR3 size: 12 residues. Trimming left V 6 bases short and J 5 bases short, with 7 bases between. The CDR3 DNA follows: TGCGCCAGCAGCGACGGAAATGAAAAACTGTTTTTT. Translated: CASSDGNEKLFF.

The chain recombines TRBV2 with TRBJ2-7; no reliable D call. The CDR3 is made up of 13 amino acids. Trimming pared 4 bases from V and 6 bases from J, leaving 13 bases between. Germline assignment: CDR1 SNHLY and CDR2 FYNNEI. The CDR3 sequence: CASSAETPVEQYF. The CDR3 DNA is TGTGCCAGCAGTGCCGAGACTCCCGTCGAGCAGTACTTC.

The chain recombines TRBV7-9 with TRBJ2-2, with D possibly being TRBD1 (6 bases). The CDR3 is 15 amino acids. Germline CDR1 is SEHNR and CDR2 is FQNEAQ (reference sequence). V was clipped by 8 bases and J by 3 bases, with 16 bases between them. CDR3 in amino acids: CASPGPGAYTGELFF. CDR3 in DNA: TGTGCCAGCCCAGGTCCAGGGGCCTACACCGGGGAGCTGTTTTTT.

This rearrangement joins TRBV7-2 to TRBJ2-2; 13 nucleotides align to TRBD2. Germline V gene data show CDR1 as SGHTA and CDR2 as FQGNSA. The J segment lost 3 bases and the V segment lost 5 bases, leaving 9 bases of the junction unmatched. The CDR3 runs 18 residues. This chain's CDR3 is CASSIRTSGSWDTGELFF. The CDR3, as DNA: TGTGCCAGCAGCATACGGACTAGCGGGAGTTGGGACACCGGGGAGCTGTTTTTT.

This sequence joins TRBV5-6 and TRBJ1-5, with 9 nucleotides matching TRBD1. The germline V gene has CDR1 SGHDT and CDR2 YYEEEE. The CDR3 has 16 residues. The V gene end was trimmed by 2 bases and the J gene end by 3 bases; junction bases not matched to a gene: 6. CDR3 bases: TGTGCCAGCAGCTTAGGACAGGGGAGTTCCAATCAGCCCCAGCATTTT. Translated, it gives CASSLGQGSSNQPQHF.

This chain uses TRBV9 with TRBJ2-4, with D unresolved. Trimming took 3 bases from V and 6 from J, leaving 10 bases between them. The germline V gene encodes CDR1 SGDLS and CDR2 YYNGEE. CDR3 length equals 13 residues. CDR3 sequence: CASSENTRNIQYF. The CDR3 DNA sequence: TGTGCCAGCAGCGAGAATACCCGAAACATTCAGTACTTC.

To note about this clone: The identical CDR3 is also encoded by other nucleotide sequences in the sample. This rearrangement joins TRBV27 to TRBJ2-7; TRBD1 matches at 8 bases. The CDR3 is made up of 16 amino acids. From germline, CDR1 is MNHEY and CDR2 SMNVEV (reference sequence). J was trimmed by 1 base and V by 3 bases; bases with no gene match: 8. The CDR3 loop is CASSFGTGGRSYEQYF. The CDR3 nucleotides read TGTGCCAGCAGTTTTGGTACAGGGGGAAGATCCTACGAGCAGTACTTC.

Regarding this clone: Other DNA variants within this sample encode the same CDR3. The rearrangement uses TRBV9 and TRBJ1-1, with D hard to call. Germline loops: CDR1 SGDLS, CDR2 YYNGEE. V was shortened by 0 bases and J by 2 bases, with 8 bases between the two germline ends. The CDR3 contains 14 residues. This CDR3 is CASSVVAVNTEAFF. The CDR3 region has the DNA TGTGCCAGCAGCGTAGTGGCCGTTAACACTGAAGCTTTCTTT.

V usage is TRBV5-5 and J usage is TRBJ1-2; D not certain. V was clipped by 0 bases and J by 8 bases, with 11 bases between them. Germline CDR1 SGHKS, CDR2 YYEKEE (reference sequence). The CDR3 extends over 13 amino acids. In DNA, the CDR3 is TGTGCCAGCAGCTTGGCTTTGATGGCCGGCTACACCTTC. Protein product: CASSLALMAGYTF.

This clone was recorded once. The chain joins TRBV10-2 to TRBJ2-7; D perhaps matches TRBD1 (6 bases). CDR3 length: 14 amino acids. Trimming pared 6 bases from V and 3 bases from J, leaving 15 bases between. Per germline, CDR1 WSHSY and CDR2 SAAADI. The CDR3 DNA reads TGCGCCAGCAGGACCCCGGGACAACTCTACGAGCAGTACTTC. It encodes CASRTPGQLYEQYF.

The V gene is TRBV27, the J gene TRBJ2-3; TRBD2 aligns across 11 bases. Trimming at V came to 8 bases and at J to 2 bases, leaving 3 bases not matched to a gene. The CDR3 consists of 14 residues. Germline CDR1 and CDR2: MNHEY and SMNVEV (reference sequence). This chain's CDR3 is CASGTSGFTDTQYF. In DNA, the CDR3 is TGTGCCAGCGGGACTAGCGGCTTCACAGATACGCAGTATTTT.

The chain couples TRBV27 to TRBJ2-7; D unresolved. The CDR3 consists of 8 residues. CDR1 MNHEY and CDR2 SMNVEV come from the germline V gene (reference sequence). V gave up 8 bases and J gave up 6 bases, with 2 bases separating them. The CDR3 bases are TGTGCCAGCGTCGAGCAGTACTTC. This encodes CASVEQYF.

V usage is TRBV10-3 and J usage is TRBJ2-1; D perhaps matches TRBD2 (5 bases). Germline-derived CDR1 and CDR2 are ENHRY and SYGVKD. V lost 0 bases, J lost 8 bases, and 11 bases lay in between. The CDR3 contains 14 residues. CDR3 amino acids: CAISESTGIDEQFF. CDR3 coding DNA: TGTGCCATCAGTGAGTCGACCGGGATCGATGAGCAGTTCTTC.

Here the CDR3 reads CASSSGTLGSPLHF. The CDR3 DNA is TGCGCCAGCAGCTCCGGGACTTTAGGATCACCCCTCCACTTT. The chain joins TRBV5-1 to TRBJ1-6, with D possibly being TRBD1 (5 bases). CDR1 is SGHRS, CDR2 YFSETQ, per germline. The CDR3 runs 14 residues. The ends were cut back, 3 bases at V and 10 bases at J, with 14 bases in the middle.

The chain is built from TRBV11-3 and TRBJ1-1; D gene uncertain. CDR3 length: 13 amino acids. From germline, CDR1 is SGHNT and CDR2 YENEEA. Trimming shortened V by 3 bases and J by 1 base, and 6 bases separated the two germline ends. Here the CDR3 DNA reads TGTGCCAGCAGCTTCAGTAAGAACACTGAAGCTTTCTTT. It translates to CASSFSKNTEAFF.

Remarks on this clone: The same CDR3 can be traced to other DNA sequences in this sample. V and J are TRBV30 and TRBJ2-5, with TRBD2 identical over 7 bases. Germline V CDR1 and CDR2: GTSNPN, SVGIG (reference sequence). With 4 bases clipped from V and 5 bases from J, the junction kept 4 bases outside the gene matches. CDR3 length equals 12 residues. The CDR3 is CAWKAGAETQYF. Written as DNA, the CDR3 is TGTGCCTGGAAGGCGGGAGCGGAGACCCAGTACTTC.

The chain uses TRBV5-6 and TRBJ2-1; 12 positions match TRBD2. CDR3 length: 16 amino acids. CDR1 and CDR2 (germline): SGHDT, YYEEEE. V shed 5 bases, J shed 2 bases, and the junction held 5 bases outside the gene matches. For the CDR3, the DNA is TGTGCCAGCAGTTATCTAGCGGGAGGGACCTACAATGAGCAGTTCTTC. Its protein product is CASSYLAGGTYNEQFF.

The chain employs TRBV5-1 and TRBJ1-1; perhaps TRBD1 as D (5 bases). CDR3 length: 16 residues. Per germline, CDR1 SGHRS and CDR2 YFSETQ. Trimming removed 0 bases at V and 0 bases at J, with 12 bases between. CDR3 sequence (DNA): TGCGCCAGCAGCTTGGTTGTCGGGGCCTTGAACACTGAAGCTTTCTTT. Protein product: CASSLVVGALNTEAFF.

The V gene is TRBV28, the J gene TRBJ1-1; D might be TRBD1 (5 bases). CDR3 length: 16 amino acids. The ends were cut back, 1 base at V and 11 bases at J, with 23 bases in the middle. Per the germline V gene, CDR1 is MDHEN and CDR2 is SYDVKM. CDR3 bases: TGTGCCAGCAGTTTATACACGGCGGGCAAGACCAGGGCTGCTTTCTTT. Residues: CASSLYTAGKTRAAFF.